The 2 T cell receptor beta chains below were found in one sample sequenced in a study of T cell responses to AZD1222 COVID-19 vaccine (dated by TCRdb to the early 2020s). Library creation used the immunoSEQ multiplex PCR assay. This is the immuneACCESS table as TCRdb keeps it, with only in-frame sequences that have V and J called. A part of the clones is gone; compared with another copy, unresolved V genes explain less than half, and the rest is unexplained. The sample data list roughly 120,000 clones, and roughly 89% of these were observed just once. The top ten constitute roughly 4.5% of the sample. Sample time point, as interpreted from the label and publication: baseline before first vaccination. Sequenced material: peripheral blood, taken on day 0 of AZD1222 vaccination. The receptors derive from an adult in good health.

This clone appeared once. The V call is TRBV3-1 (or the pseudogene TRBV3-2), the J call TRBJ1-3, with D uncertain. Germline CDR1 LGHDT, CDR2 YNNKEL (reference sequence). V shed 0 bases and J shed 0 bases, with 9 bases lying between them. This CDR3 is built from 16 residues. CDR3 DNA sequence: TGTGCCAGCAGCCAAGATGTGAGGGCCTCTGGAAACACCATATATTTT. This encodes CASSQDVRASGNTIYF.

The chain uses TRBV11-2 and TRBJ1-4; TRBD1 is a possible D gene (5 bases). Germline CDR1 reads SGHAT; CDR2 reads FQNNGV. Trimming pared 5 bases from V and 0 bases from J, leaving 13 bases between. CDR3 size: 16 residues. DNA of the CDR3: TGTGCCAGCAGCCCCATCGACAGAGCAACTAATGAAAAACTGTTTTTT. Translated: CASSPIDRATNEKLFF.